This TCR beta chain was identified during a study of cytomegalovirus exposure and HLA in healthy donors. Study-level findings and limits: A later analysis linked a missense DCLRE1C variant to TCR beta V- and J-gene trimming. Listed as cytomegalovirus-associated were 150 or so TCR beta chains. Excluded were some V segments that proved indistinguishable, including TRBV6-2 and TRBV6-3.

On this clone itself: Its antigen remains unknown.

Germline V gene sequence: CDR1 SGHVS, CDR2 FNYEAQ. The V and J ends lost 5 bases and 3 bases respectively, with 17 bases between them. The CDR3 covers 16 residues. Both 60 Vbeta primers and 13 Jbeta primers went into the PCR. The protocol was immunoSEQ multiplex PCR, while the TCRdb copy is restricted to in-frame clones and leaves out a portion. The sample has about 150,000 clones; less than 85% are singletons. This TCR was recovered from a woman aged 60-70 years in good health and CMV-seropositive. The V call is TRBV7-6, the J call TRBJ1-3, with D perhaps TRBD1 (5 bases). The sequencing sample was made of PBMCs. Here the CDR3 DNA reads TGTGCCAGCAGCGGGGGGACTCACGCTCTTGGAAACACCATATATTTT. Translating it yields CASSGGTHALGNTIYF.